Listed here are 23 T cell receptor beta chains from one sample, sequenced in a study of T cells expressing NK-cell markers (dated by TCRdb to the early 2020s). The library came from 5' RACE. Instrument on record: Illumina HiSeq 2000. TCRdb reprocessed the public reads and reports one entry per CDR3 protein sequence, without DNA. The sample's table lists a count of more than 250,000 distinct CDR3 sequences. About 0.4% of the sample is taken by the ten largest. The sample comprised blood T cells: a sorted CD56 or NKG2C T cell subset, CD4+ or CD8+ T cells, or bulk PBMC T cells (not recorded which). Every receptor here comes from a man between 18 and 29 years old in good health. Donor details come from another sample of the same person, matched by shared clones.

The rearrangement joins TRBV12-3 or TRBV12-4 to TRBJ1-4; TCRdb's D call, TRBD1, is unchecked because there is no DNA. This CDR3 is built from 13 residues. The CDR3 here is CASSPRVSEKLFF.

The gene calls are TRBV5-6 and TRBJ2-7; lacking DNA, the TRBD2 call made by TCRdb goes unchecked. The germline V gene has CDR1 SGHDT and CDR2 YYEEEE. The CDR3 loop spans 14 amino acids. Here the CDR3 reads CASSFPSGRYEQYF.

CDR3 sequence reads: CASSFKGLAGVTEQYF. The J gene is TRBJ2-7, the V gene TRBV5-1; the D call from TCRdb, TRBD2, cannot be confirmed without DNA. The germline CDR1 and CDR2 sequences are SGHRS and YFSETQ. The CDR3 is 16 residues long.

The CDR3 sequence: CASSPSLGQETLRETQYF. The chain links TRBV9 to TRBJ2-5; with no DNA, the TCRdb D assignment of TRBD2 cannot be verified. Germline V gene lookup returns CDR1 SGDLS and CDR2 YYNGEE. CDR3 length: 18 residues.

This chain uses TRBV29-1 with TRBJ2-7; with no DNA, the TCRdb D assignment of TRBD2 cannot be verified. The CDR3 is made up of 15 amino acids. Germline lookup yields CDR1 SQVTM and CDR2 ANQGSEA. The CDR3 region is CSVEDVLGLANEQYF.

The chain employs TRBV20-1 and TRBJ2-1; TCRdb returns TRBD2, unconfirmable since there is no DNA. The CDR3 consists of 17 residues. Germline V gene lookup returns CDR1 DFQATT and CDR2 SNEGSKA (reference sequence). The CDR3 spells CSARRLAGGLSYNEQFF.

J is TRBJ2-7 and V is TRBV12-3 or TRBV12-4; the D gene TCRdb calls, TRBD2, cannot be checked with no DNA. There are 14 residues in the CDR3. The CDR3: CASSIGPRDYEQYF.

The chain uses TRBV12-3 or TRBV12-4 and TRBJ2-7; with no DNA, the TCRdb D assignment of TRBD1 cannot be verified. CDR3 length: 13 residues. The CDR3 here is CASSFTGTHEQYF.

CDR3 loop: CASKKGAGPQETQYF. The chain combines TRBV13 with TRBJ2-5; TCRdb picks TRBD1, but there is no DNA to check that call. Germline V lookup: CDR1 PRHDT, CDR2 FYEKMQ (reference sequence). The CDR3 sequence is 15 residues long.

The chain employs TRBV29-1 and TRBJ1-5; the D call from TCRdb, TRBD1, cannot be confirmed without DNA. The CDR3 is 13 amino acids. Germline loops: CDR1 SQVTM, CDR2 ANQGSEA. This chain's CDR3 is CSVETGLGQPQHF.

This sequence joins TRBV7-2 and TRBJ2-1; TCRdb's D call of TRBD1 is untestable without DNA. Germline CDR1 and CDR2: SGHTA and FQGNSA. This CDR3 is 12 amino acids long. This chain's CDR3 is CASSPGIHEQFF.

This chain links TRBV20-1 with TRBJ1-4; there is no DNA to check the TCRdb D call of TRBD1. The germline gives CDR1 DFQATT, CDR2 SNEGSKA (reference sequence). The CDR3 has 15 amino acids. The CDR3 protein is CSARDRTGINEKLFF.

The V call is TRBV10-3, the J call TRBJ2-5; lacking DNA, the TRBD2 call made by TCRdb goes unchecked. CDR3 length equals 13 residues. CDR1 ENHRY and CDR2 SYGVKD come from the germline V gene. The CDR3 sequence is CATRAGGQETQYF.

The rearrangement links TRBV20-1 to TRBJ1-1; the D call from TCRdb, TRBD1, cannot be confirmed without DNA. Germline CDR1 and CDR2: DFQATT and SNEGSKA (reference sequence). CDR3 size: 19 residues. The chain's CDR3 is CSARDLLPTLQGATTEAFF.

V gene TRBV20-1 combines with J gene TRBJ1-6. The CDR3 sequence is 17 residues long. Germline assignment: CDR1 DFQATT and CDR2 SNEGSKA (reference sequence). CDR3 residues: CSARTWSRSYIHSPLHF.

V usage is TRBV3-1 and J usage is TRBJ1-1; absent DNA, TCRdb's TRBD1 call cannot be checked. The CDR3 is 13 residues long. The germline V gene has CDR1 LGHDT and CDR2 YNNKEL (reference sequence). CDR3 sequence: CASSLGQGIKAFF.

The V gene is TRBV5-1, the J gene TRBJ2-2; the TCRdb call, TRBD2, lacks DNA for checking. Germline CDR1 reads SGHRS; CDR2 reads YFSETQ. This CDR3 has 16 residues. CDR3 residues: CASSLGQGVDTGELFF. Variable domain in full (rest from reference TRBV5-1 and TRBJ2-2): KAGVTQTPRYLIKTRGQQVTLSCSPISGHRSVSWYQQTPGQGLQFLFEYFSETQRNKGNFPGRFSGRQFSNSRSEMNVSTLELGDSALYLCASSLGQGVDTGELFFGEGSRLTVL.

This chain uses TRBV15 with TRBJ2-2; without DNA, the TCRdb call of TRBD2 cannot be checked. Germline V gene sequence: CDR1 LNHNV, CDR2 YYDKDF (reference sequence). CDR3 length: 16 amino acids. CDR3 in amino acids: CATAGRIHANTGELFF.

This chain links TRBV5-1 with TRBJ2-6. From germline, CDR1 is SGHRS and CDR2 YFSETQ. CDR3 size: 15 residues. The CDR3 protein is CASSLLSSGANVLTF. Variable domain in full (rest from reference TRBV5-1 and TRBJ2-6): KAGVTQTPRYLIKTRGQQVTLSCSPISGHRSVSWYQQTPGQGLQFLFEYFSETQRNKGNFPGRFSGRQFSNSRSEMNVSTLELGDSALYLCASSLLSSGANVLTFGAGSRLTVL.

V is TRBV7-8 and J is TRBJ1-5. Germline V gene lookup returns CDR1 SGHVS and CDR2 FQNEAQ. This CDR3 contains 15 residues. CDR3 residues: CASSLAGVGNQPQHF.

The chain couples TRBV12-3 or TRBV12-4 to TRBJ2-1; the TCRdb D gene call, TRBD2, has no DNA to confirm it. The CDR3 totals 17 residues. The CDR3 loop reads CASSLGLAGVSYNEQFF.

The chain has TRBV6-5 and TRBJ1-5. This CDR3 contains 14 residues. Germline V lookup: CDR1 MNHEY, CDR2 SVGAGI. The CDR3 loop is CASSLDREVQPQHF.

The V and J genes are TRBV20-1 and TRBJ2-3; the TCRdb D gene call, TRBD1, has no DNA to confirm it. CDR3 size: 15 residues. Germline V gene sequence: CDR1 DFQATT, CDR2 SNEGSKA (reference sequence). This chain's CDR3 is CSAVRTGGEGDTQYF.